This T cell receptor beta chain appears in the sequencing data of a study of T cell clonality in common variable immunodeficiency. Regarding the study as a whole: What drives increased CVID clonality needs T cell subpopulation sequencing.

Profiling relied on immunoSEQ multiplex PCR, and the TCRdb table lists in-frame clones only, not all of them. The sample yields approximately 37,000 clones, without any singletons. This clone was counted at least ten times. The antigen remains unidentified. The read stops 3 residues short of the end of the CDR3; the missing end is completed from the germline J gene. Unmatched junction bases numbered 9, after V lost 5 bases and J lost 5 bases. The length of the CDR3 is 14 residues. Sequencing was done on a sample of peripheral blood mononuclear cells. This chain uses TRBV12-3 or TRBV12-4 with TRBJ2-7, with 7 bases aligning to TRBD1. This TCR was sampled from a person between 18 and 75 years old in good health. The sequenced part of the CDR3 DNA is TGTGCCAGCAGTCCACGGCGACAGGGCCACGAG. Residues: CASSPRRQGHE. The CDR3 in full is CASSPRRQGHEQYF.